The 4 T cell receptor beta chains listed next were all sequenced from one sample in a study of metastatic and nonmetastatic thyroid tumors. Before thyroid surgery, none of the patients had received any treatment. TCRdb re-called the PCR reads with MiXCR. The sample consists of tens of thousands of clones, roughly 15% of them appearing once. The source material was blood. These receptors all stem from a female donor with papillary thyroid cancer or a benign thyroid nodule (not recorded which). Some clones in this sample may be carry-over from other donors' samples.

This clone was counted ten times or more. Other nucleotide sequences from this sample produce the same CDR3. This sequence joins TRBV10-2 and TRBJ1-3; D ambiguous. Trimming took 3 bases from V and 0 from J, leaving 12 bases between them. This CDR3 comprises 16 residues. Per the germline V gene, CDR1 is WSHSY and CDR2 is SAAADI. In nucleotides, the CDR3 is TGCGCCAGCAGTGATCCGGGAGGACCCTCTGGAAACACCATATATTTT. Translation gives CASSDPGGPSGNTIYF.

The sample holds a few counts of this clone. No DNA is shown, since the ends of the CDR3 on it are uncertain; the CDR3 is the one TCRdb lists. The chain is built from TRBV28 and TRBJ2-2; the table names TRBD2, a call not compared with the DNA. The germline CDR1 and CDR2 sequences are MDHEN and SYDVKM. The CDR3 comprises 16 residues, both ends counted. CDR3 residues: CASSLRSGVTPGSCFF.

This clone was seen many times. The chain recombines TRBV19 with TRBJ1-4, with D unclear. The CDR3 runs 16 residues. V gave up 7 bases and J gave up 5 bases, with 20 bases separating them. Per germline, CDR1 LNHDA and CDR2 SQIVND (reference sequence). This CDR3 reads CASTEEGPASNEKLFF. DNA for the CDR3: TGTGCCAGTACAGAGGAGGGCCCCGCATCAAATGAAAAACTGTTTTTT.

This clone was seen a handful of times. V gene TRBV24-1 combines with J gene TRBJ2-5, with 9 positions matching TRBD2. Germline V gene sequence: CDR1 KGHDR, CDR2 SFDVKD. J gave up 5 bases and V 5 bases, and 5 bases lay outside the gene matches. There are 14 residues in the CDR3. Here the CDR3 reads CATSGREGRETQYF. The CDR3, as DNA: TGTGCCACCAGTGGGCGGGAGGGCCGCGAGACCCAGTACTTC.